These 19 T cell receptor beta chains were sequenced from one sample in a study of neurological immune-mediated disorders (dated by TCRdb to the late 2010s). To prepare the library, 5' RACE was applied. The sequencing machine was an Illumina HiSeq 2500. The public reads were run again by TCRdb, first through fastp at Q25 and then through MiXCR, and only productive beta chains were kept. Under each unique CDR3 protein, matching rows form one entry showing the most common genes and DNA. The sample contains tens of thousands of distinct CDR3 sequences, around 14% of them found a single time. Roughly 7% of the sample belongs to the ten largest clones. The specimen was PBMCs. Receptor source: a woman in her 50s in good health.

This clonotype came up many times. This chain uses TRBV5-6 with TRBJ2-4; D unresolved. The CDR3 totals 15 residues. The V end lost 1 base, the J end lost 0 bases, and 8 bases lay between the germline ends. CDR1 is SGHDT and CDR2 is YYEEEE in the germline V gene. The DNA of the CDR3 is TGTGCCAGCAGCTTGCGAACTCTAGCCAAAAACATTCAGTACTTC. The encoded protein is CASSLRTLAKNIQYF.

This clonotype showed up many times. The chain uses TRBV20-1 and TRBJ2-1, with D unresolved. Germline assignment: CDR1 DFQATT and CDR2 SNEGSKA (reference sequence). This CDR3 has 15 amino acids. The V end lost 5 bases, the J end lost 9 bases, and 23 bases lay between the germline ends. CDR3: CSALRLGPQFGEQFF. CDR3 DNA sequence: TGCAGTGCTCTCAGGTTAGGCCCACAATTTGGTGAGCAGTTCTTC.

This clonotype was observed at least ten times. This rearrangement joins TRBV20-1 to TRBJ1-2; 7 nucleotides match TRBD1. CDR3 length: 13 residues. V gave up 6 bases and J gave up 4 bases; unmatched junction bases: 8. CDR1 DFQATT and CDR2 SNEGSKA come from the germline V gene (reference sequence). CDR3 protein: CSAPGTASYGYTF. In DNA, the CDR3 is TGCAGTGCCCCGGGGACAGCAAGCTATGGCTACACCTTC.

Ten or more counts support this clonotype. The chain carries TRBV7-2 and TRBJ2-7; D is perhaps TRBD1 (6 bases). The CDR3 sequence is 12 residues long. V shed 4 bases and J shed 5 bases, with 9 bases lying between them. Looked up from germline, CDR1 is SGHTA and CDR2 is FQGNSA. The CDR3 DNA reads TGTGCCAGCAGCTCCCCAGGGGACGAGCAGTACTTC. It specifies CASSSPGDEQYF.

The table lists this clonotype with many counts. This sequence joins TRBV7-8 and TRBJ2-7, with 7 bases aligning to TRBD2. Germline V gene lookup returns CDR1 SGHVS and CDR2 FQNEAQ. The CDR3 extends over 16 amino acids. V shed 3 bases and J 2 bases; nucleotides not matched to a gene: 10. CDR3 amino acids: CASSFLGGSPTYEQYF. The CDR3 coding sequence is TGTGCCAGCAGCTTCCTTGGCGGGAGCCCTACCTACGAGCAGTACTTC.

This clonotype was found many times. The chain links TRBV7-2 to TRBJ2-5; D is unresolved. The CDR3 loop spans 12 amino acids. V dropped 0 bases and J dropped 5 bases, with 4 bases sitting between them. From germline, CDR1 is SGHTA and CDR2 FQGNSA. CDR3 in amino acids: CASSLARETQYF. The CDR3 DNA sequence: TGTGCCAGCAGCTTAGCACGGGAGACCCAGTACTTC.

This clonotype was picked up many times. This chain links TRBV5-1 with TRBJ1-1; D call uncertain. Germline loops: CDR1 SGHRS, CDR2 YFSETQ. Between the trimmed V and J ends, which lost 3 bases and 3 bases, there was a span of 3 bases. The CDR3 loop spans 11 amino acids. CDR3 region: CASSSDTEAFF. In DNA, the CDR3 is TGCGCCAGCAGCTCAGACACTGAAGCTTTCTTT.

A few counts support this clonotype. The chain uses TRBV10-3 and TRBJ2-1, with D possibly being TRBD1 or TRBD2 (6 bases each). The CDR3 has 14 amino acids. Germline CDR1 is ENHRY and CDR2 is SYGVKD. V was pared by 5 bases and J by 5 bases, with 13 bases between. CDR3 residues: CAISRRGVNNEQFF. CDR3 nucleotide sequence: TGTGCCATCAGTAGAAGGGGGGTAAACAATGAGCAGTTCTTC.

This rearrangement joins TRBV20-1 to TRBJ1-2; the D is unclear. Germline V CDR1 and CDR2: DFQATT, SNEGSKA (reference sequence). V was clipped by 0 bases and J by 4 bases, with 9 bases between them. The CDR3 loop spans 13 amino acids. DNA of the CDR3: TGCAGTGCTAGAGATGGCAGGCGCTATGGCTACACCTTC. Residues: CSARDGRRYGYTF.

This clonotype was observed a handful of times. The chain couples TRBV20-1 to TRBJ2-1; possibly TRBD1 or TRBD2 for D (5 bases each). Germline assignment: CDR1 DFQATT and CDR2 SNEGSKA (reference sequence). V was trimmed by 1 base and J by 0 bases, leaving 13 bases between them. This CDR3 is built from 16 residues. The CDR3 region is CSARGTGASSYNEQFF. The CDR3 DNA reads TGCAGTGCTAGAGGAACCGGGGCCAGCTCCTACAATGAGCAGTTCTTC.

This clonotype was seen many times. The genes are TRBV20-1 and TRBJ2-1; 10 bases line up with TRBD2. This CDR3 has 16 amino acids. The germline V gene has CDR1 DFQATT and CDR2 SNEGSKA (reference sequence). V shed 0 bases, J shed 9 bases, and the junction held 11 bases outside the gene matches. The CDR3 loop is CSARDWEREGLGEQFF. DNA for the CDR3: TGCAGTGCTAGAGATTGGGAGCGGGAGGGCCTGGGTGAGCAGTTCTTC.

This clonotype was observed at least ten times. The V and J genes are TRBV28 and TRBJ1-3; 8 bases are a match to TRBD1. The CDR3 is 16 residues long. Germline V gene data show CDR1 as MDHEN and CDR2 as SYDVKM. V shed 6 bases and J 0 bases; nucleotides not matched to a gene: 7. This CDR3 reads CASRSQGGSSGNTIYF. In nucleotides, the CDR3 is TGTGCCAGCAGATCACAGGGGGGGAGCTCTGGAAACACCATATATTTT.

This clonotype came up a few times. The CDR3 region is CAITQGQGAVYEQYF. The CDR3 region has the DNA TGTGCCATCACCCAGGGACAGGGGGCCGTCTACGAGCAGTACTTC. J is TRBJ2-7 and V is TRBV10-3, with 12 bases aligning to TRBD1. This CDR3 comprises 15 residues. Trimming cost V 7 bases and J 3 bases; bases outside gene matches: 7. Germline CDR1 reads ENHRY; CDR2 reads SYGVKD.

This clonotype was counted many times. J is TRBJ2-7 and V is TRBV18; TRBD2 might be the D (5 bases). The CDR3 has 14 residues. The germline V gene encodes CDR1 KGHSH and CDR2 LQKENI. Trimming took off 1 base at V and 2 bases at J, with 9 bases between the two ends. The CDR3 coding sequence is TGTGCCAGCTCACCACTTACTAGTGCCTACGAGCAGTACTTC. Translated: CASSPLTSAYEQYF. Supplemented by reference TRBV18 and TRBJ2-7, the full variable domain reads NAGVMQNPRHLVRRRGQEARLRCSPMKGHSHVYWYRQLPEEGLKFMVYLQKENIIDESGMPKERFSAEFPKEGPSILRIQQVVRGDSAAYFCASSPLTSAYEQYFGPGTRLTVT.

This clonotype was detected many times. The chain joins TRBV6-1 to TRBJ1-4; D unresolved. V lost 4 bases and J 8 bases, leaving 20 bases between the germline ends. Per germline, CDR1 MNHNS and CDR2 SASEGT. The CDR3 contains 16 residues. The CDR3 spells CASSGPLGMAIEKLFF. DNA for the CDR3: TGTGCCAGCAGTGGCCCTTTGGGTATGGCGATAGAAAAACTGTTTTTT.

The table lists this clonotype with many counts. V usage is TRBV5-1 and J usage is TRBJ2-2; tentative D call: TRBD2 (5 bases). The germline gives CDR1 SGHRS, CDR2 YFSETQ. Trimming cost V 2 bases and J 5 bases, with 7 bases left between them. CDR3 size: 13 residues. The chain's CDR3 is CASSFTSTGELFF. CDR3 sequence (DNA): TGCGCCAGCAGCTTCACTAGTACCGGGGAGCTGTTTTTT.

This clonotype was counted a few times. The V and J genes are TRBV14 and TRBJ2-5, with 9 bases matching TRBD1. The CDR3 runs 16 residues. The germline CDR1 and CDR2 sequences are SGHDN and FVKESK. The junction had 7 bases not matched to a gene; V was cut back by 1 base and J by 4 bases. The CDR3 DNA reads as TGTGCCAGCAGCCAAGGGCTACGGACAGGGGTAGAGACCCAGTACTTC. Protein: CASSQGLRTGVETQYF.

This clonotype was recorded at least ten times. CDR3 bases: TGTGCCACCAGCAGAGACGGGGGGGGGATCTACGAGCAGTACTTC. It translates to CATSRDGGGIYEQYF. The chain couples TRBV15 to TRBJ2-7; TRBD2 matches 8 bases. V lost 0 bases to trimming and J lost 3 bases; unmatched junction nucleotides: 4. The CDR3 runs to 15 residues. Germline V gene lookup returns CDR1 LNHNV and CDR2 YYDKDF (reference sequence).

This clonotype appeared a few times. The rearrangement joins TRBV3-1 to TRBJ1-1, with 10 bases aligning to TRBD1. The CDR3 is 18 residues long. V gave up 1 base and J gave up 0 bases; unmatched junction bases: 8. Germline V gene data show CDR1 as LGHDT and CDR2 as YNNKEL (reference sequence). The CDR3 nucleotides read TGTGCCAGCAGCCAAGTGACAGGGGGCGCAGGAATGAACACTGAAGCTTTCTTT. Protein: CASSQVTGGAGMNTEAFF.